This TCR beta chain was documented in a study of read filtering for tumor transcriptome and immune sequencing. For the study at large: RNA-seq yielded only roughly 75 to 1,300 TCR reads, IR-seq about 4.05 to 11 million. Study-wide results and limits: IR-seq captured clonotypes deeper and more reliably than RNA-seq.

The length of the CDR3 is 15 residues. Trimming cost V 3 bases and J 2 bases; bases outside gene matches: 3. Germline lookup yields CDR1 SEHNR and CDR2 FQNEAQ (reference sequence). This clonotype was recorded many times. Its antigen is unknown. From around 0.4 ug of RNA, a library with molecular barcoded alpha/delta and beta/gamma adaptors was made. Via MiXCR, TCRdb re-called the reads, giving one row per CDR3 protein. The top ten hold 9.5% to 11% of the sample, which has roughly 130,000 distinct CDR3 sequences, 10% to 15% seen once. This receptor was obtained from a donor at least 40 years old with multiple myeloma. The sample comprised a population of CD138-negative cells sorted from bone marrow. J is TRBJ2-7 and V is TRBV7-9; TRBD2 matches 11 bases. The CDR3 nucleotides are TGTGCCAGCAGCTTGGTAGCGGGAGGGGCCTACGAGCAGTACTTC. This translates into CASSLVAGGAYEQYF.